In its sample, the clone carrying this T cell receptor beta chain was seen a few times. Clones were sequenced by immunoSEQ multiplex PCR, and TCRdb holds only the in-frame ones, with some missing. The sample has some 13,000 clones; roughly 92% are singletons. The V gene's germline CDR1 is SGHTA and CDR2 FQGTGA. The CDR3 totals 16 residues. J was trimmed by 9 bases and V by 5 bases; bases with no gene match: 15. The data derive from a study of technical replicates of blood from several donors. The clonotype was recovered from a human donor in good health. Sequencing was done on a sample of PBMCs. This chain joins TRBV7-3 and TRBJ2-1; 8 nucleotides line up with TRBD2. CDR3 residues: CASSPSRNSGISEQFF. For the CDR3, the DNA is TGTGCCAGCAGCCCTAGCCGGAATAGCGGGATTAGTGAGCAGTTCTTC.